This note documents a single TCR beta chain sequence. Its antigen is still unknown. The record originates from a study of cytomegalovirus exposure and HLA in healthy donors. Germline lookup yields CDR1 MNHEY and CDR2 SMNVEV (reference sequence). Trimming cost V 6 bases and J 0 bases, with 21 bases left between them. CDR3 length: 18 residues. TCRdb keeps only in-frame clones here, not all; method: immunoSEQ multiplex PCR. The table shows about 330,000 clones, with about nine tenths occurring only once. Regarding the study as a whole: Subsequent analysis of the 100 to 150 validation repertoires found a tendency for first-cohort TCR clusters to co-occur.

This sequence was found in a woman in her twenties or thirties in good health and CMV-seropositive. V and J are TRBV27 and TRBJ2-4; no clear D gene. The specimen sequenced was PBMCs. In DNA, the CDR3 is TGTGCCAGCAGACAACGAGCTGGTGGCAGCCTAGCCAAAAACATTCAGTACTTC. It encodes CASRQRAGGSLAKNIQYF.